This TCR beta chain emerged from a study of T cell repertoires in cytomegalovirus infection. Background on the study: Shared public TCR beta signatures pointed to both CMV infection and a matching HLA type.

This clonotype has at least ten counts. This CDR3 has 18 residues. Trimming removed 5 bases at V and 1 base at J, with 21 bases between. Germline V gene lookup returns CDR1 SGHTA and CDR2 FQGNSA. Each CDR3 protein gets one entry after TCRdb re-called the reads with MiXCR. The sample lists approximately 180,000 distinct CDR3 sequences, 8% to 10% occurring once. The specimen sequenced was PBMCs. The chain joins TRBV7-2 to TRBJ2-4, with D maybe TRBD2 (7 bases). This clonotype originated in a human donor in good health (CMV status not recorded). Some clones in this sample may be carry-over from other donors' samples. As DNA, the CDR3 is TGTGCCAGCAGCGGGCGAGGGGGGGGAGGGGAGGCCAAAAACATTCAGTACTTC. Protein: CASSGRGGGGEAKNIQYF.